This is a list of T cell receptor beta chains from one sample in a study of T cells in Graves' hyperthyroidism and ophthalmopathy. TCRdb processed the multiplex PCR reads anew with MiXCR; each CDR3 protein has one entry. The sample includes 80,000 to 100,000 distinct CDR3 sequences, around 42% of them seen just once. Sequencing used peripheral blood or thyroid tissue (not recorded which). The receptors here all came from a woman aged 25 to 39 with Graves' hyperthyroidism. CDR3s include the opening cysteine and the closing phenylalanine or tryptophan. Size values are once, few and many counts, or a class for expanded clones, and some rows have none.

>TRBV11-1|16|NA
CASSSPGLAGQETQYF
>TRBV6-5|15|many
CASSYGTGGSYEQYF
>TRBV2|12|NA
CASIVQGTEAFF
>TRBV5-1|13|many
CASSQGRNYEQYF
>TRBV28|19|NA
CASTPRKGAGFGVGQPQHF
>TRBV7-9|15|NA
CASREGLAGLETQYF
>TRBV2|10|NA
CALQGETQYF
>TRBV7-9|14|medium-sized
CASSLAIGTEEQYF
>TRBV12-3/TRBV12-4|17|few
CASSASPIRLPVQPQHF
>TRBV20-1|15|NA
CSARRANARAGELFF
>TRBV20-1|15|many
CSASQTGGDNSPLHF
>TRBV7-9|16|many
CASRGLAGTTSYEQYF
>TRBV20-1|17|many
CSARDFRGGEPLYEQYF
>TRBV29-1|11|NA
CSVNTGYEQYF
>TRBV10-3|13|NA
CAIRTDSQETQYF
>TRBV7-3|14|many
CASSPGPLTGELFF
>TRBV20-1|16|many
CSARDGGLAGTYEQYF
>TRBV9|14|many
CASSPTGTQETQYF
>TRBV12-3/TRBV12-4|12|NA
CASSFPKNTQYF
>TRBV27|15|NA
CASSSGRSWANVLTF
>TRBV28|14|NA
CASSLHGYKEKLFF
>TRBV2|15|many
CASRLDRVGEDGYTF
>TRBV10-3|13|many
CAGADGNNSPLHF
>TRBV14|13|many
CASSQVTTSEQYF
>TRBV5-1|15|many
CASSLAATGEETQYF
>TRBV11-1|15|many
CASSTKGRMNTEAFF
>TRBV7-2|12|NA
CASSLSFAEAFF
>TRBV15|13|NA
CATSRAGWTEAFF
>TRBV3-1|13|many
CASSQFPNQPQHF
>TRBV3-1|14|many
CASSQVAGDYEQYF
>TRBV12-3/TRBV12-4|13|NA
CASSSLRNSPLHF
>TRBV25-1|14|NA
CASSESEGKETQYF
>TRBV20-1|13|many
CSARMGFGQPQHF
>TRBV11-2|13|few
CASSLHSNQPQHF
>TRBV7-2|10|NA
CASSQEGAIF
>TRBV9|15|NA
CASSPSGTGHSPLHF
>TRBV7-2|19|many
CASSLVAVGTGITDTEAFF
>TRBV4-1|14|many
CASSFQGRDDEQYF
>TRBV5-1|16|NA
CASSQATGGSNQPQHF
>TRBV12-3/TRBV12-4|16|many
CASSFLIGTVNEKLFF
>TRBV7-2|15|NA
CASSSTAGGAGELFF
>TRBV5-1|14|many
CASSETGVKEPQHF
>TRBV5-1|15|many
CASSLTTGTGLGYTF
>TRBV7-9|13|many
CASSQLRDTEAFF
>TRBV7-2|13|many
CASSSPWAGELFF
>TRBV10-3|17|NA
CAISDGTHFSGANVPTF
>TRBV28|14|few
CASRPSGISYEQYF
>TRBV5-4|15|NA
CASSGGQEYNSPLHF
>TRBV18|15|few
CASSPRVTTNEKLFF
>TRBV27|13|many
CASSLVWTGELFF
>TRBV20-1|13|many
CSAPGLAGEEQYF
>TRBV2|17|NA
CASRGGRSSGSNQPQHF
>TRBV7-9|18|many
CASSLFGGRAAGAYEQYF
>TRBV4-1|15|many
CASSQAGRREGTQYF
>TRBV28|17|many
CASSTPGLAVRDDEQYF
>TRBV11-2|11|NA
CASSPGPEQYF
>TRBV15|12|NA
CATSALDYEQYF
>TRBV20-1|13|NA
CSARTSSNQPQHF
>TRBV30|16|NA
CAWSRPSGRAVETQYF